The next 9 T cell receptor beta chains were all read from a single sample in a study of a mutant IDH1 vaccine in newly diagnosed glioma. Described time point: week 11, during vaccination. What each vaccine dose contained was 300 ug of mutant IDH1 20-mer peptide, accompanied by topical imiquimod. Their antigen targets remain unknown. Here immunoSEQ multiplex PCR was the method, and the copy in TCRdb shows in-frame clones only, minus some. The repertoire includes some 33,000 clones, around 78% of them detected once, and about 25% sits in the top ten. The specimen comprised PBMCs, sampled from a glioma patient whose treatment included an IDH1 peptide vaccine. All receptors come from a man aged 25 to 40 with glioma.

The rearrangement links TRBV11-2 to TRBJ2-7; 7 bases align to TRBD1. The CDR3 has 15 residues. Per germline, CDR1 SGHAT and CDR2 FQNNGV. The junction had 3 bases not matched to a gene; V was cut back by 1 base and J by 0 bases. CDR3 in amino acids: CASSLGGQVSYEQYF. In DNA form, the CDR3 reads TGTGCCAGCAGCTTAGGAGGACAGGTCTCCTACGAGCAGTACTTC.

The gene calls are TRBV5-5 and TRBJ1-2, with D unclear. V lost 0 bases to trimming and J lost 4 bases, with 16 bases between them. CDR1 and CDR2 (germline): SGHKS, YYEKEE (reference sequence). This CDR3 contains 16 residues. The CDR3 spells CASSLAKVRESYGYTF. For the CDR3, the DNA is TGTGCCAGCAGCTTGGCCAAGGTTCGGGAGTCCTATGGCTACACCTTC.

The chain links TRBV28 to TRBJ1-4; TRBD1 is a possible D gene (5 bases). Trimming left V 5 bases short and J 7 bases short, with 14 bases between. The germline V gene encodes CDR1 MDHEN and CDR2 SYDVKM. The CDR3 is 14 amino acids. The CDR3 nucleotides read TGTGCCAGCAGTCAGGGCGGGGCCTTTGAAAAACTGTTTTTT. Protein: CASSQGGAFEKLFF.

The chain combines TRBV2 with TRBJ2-3; D remains unclear. V lost 1 base to trimming and J lost 1 base, with 6 bases between them. The V gene's germline CDR1 is SNHLY and CDR2 FYNNEI. The CDR3 has 14 amino acids. CDR3 sequence reads: CASSEVKGTDTQYF. DNA of the CDR3: TGTGCCAGCAGTGAAGTAAAAGGCACAGATACGCAGTATTTT.

The rearrangement links TRBV28 to TRBJ1-4; D ambiguous. This CDR3 region has 13 residues. Germline V gene sequence: CDR1 MDHEN, CDR2 SYDVKM. V was pared by 5 bases and J by 0 bases, with 4 bases between. The CDR3 reads CASSGATNEKLFF. In DNA, the CDR3 is TGTGCCAGCAGTGGAGCAACTAATGAAAAACTGTTTTTT.

V and J are TRBV15 and TRBJ2-1; TRBD1 aligns across 7 bases. Per germline, CDR1 LNHNV and CDR2 YYDKDF (reference sequence). V shed 2 bases and J 9 bases; nucleotides not matched to a gene: 16. The CDR3 runs 17 residues. CDR3 bases: TGTGCCACCAGCAGAAACAGGGGTTTTGTCGAGAGAAGTGAGCAGTTCTTC. Its translation: CATSRNRGFVERSEQFF.

The chain joins TRBV15 to TRBJ2-7; the D is unclear. CDR3 length equals 14 residues. CDR1 LNHNV and CDR2 YYDKDF come from the germline V gene (reference sequence). The V end lost 1 base, the J end lost 2 bases, and 9 bases lay between the germline ends. CDR3: CATSRAEVAYEQYF. CDR3 nucleotide sequence: TGTGCCACCAGCAGAGCTGAGGTTGCCTACGAGCAGTACTTC.

This clone was seen more than once but under ten times. The CDR3 loop is CASLQAEGTTTGELFF. The CDR3, as DNA: TGTGCCAGCCTTCAAGCCGAGGGGACTACCACCGGGGAGCTGTTTTTT. The rearrangement links TRBV28 to TRBJ2-2; TRBD2 agrees at 7 bases. V was pared by 8 bases and J by 4 bases, with 13 bases of the junction left unmatched. Germline V gene data show CDR1 as MDHEN and CDR2 as SYDVKM. This CDR3 has 16 amino acids.

The CDR3 DNA is TGTGCCTGGAGTGTAGGCGGGATGAACACTGAAGCTTTCTTT. As protein: CAWSVGGMNTEAFF. This chain connects TRBV30 to TRBJ1-1; D not certain. The CDR3 runs 14 residues. Per the germline V gene, CDR1 is GTSNPN and CDR2 is SVGIG (reference sequence). V was clipped by 0 bases and J by 0 bases, with 8 bases between them.